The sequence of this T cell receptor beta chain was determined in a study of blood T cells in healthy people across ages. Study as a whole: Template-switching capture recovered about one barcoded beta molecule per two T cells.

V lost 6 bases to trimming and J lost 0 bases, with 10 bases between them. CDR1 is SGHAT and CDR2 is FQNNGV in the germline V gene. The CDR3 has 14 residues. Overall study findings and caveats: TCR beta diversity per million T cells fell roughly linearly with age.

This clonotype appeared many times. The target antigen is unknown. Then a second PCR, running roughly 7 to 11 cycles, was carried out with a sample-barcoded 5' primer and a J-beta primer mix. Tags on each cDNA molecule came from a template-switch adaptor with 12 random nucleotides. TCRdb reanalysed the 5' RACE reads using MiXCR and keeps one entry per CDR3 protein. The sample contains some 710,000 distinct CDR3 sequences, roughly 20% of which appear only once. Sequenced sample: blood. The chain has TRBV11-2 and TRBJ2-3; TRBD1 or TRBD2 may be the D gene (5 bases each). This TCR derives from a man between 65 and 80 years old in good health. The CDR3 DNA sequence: TGTGCCAGCAGTGGGACGGTTAGCACAGATACGCAGTATTTT. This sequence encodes CASSGTVSTDTQYF.